These 21 T cell receptor beta chains came from one sample sequenced in a study of shared clonotypes between healthy human individuals. The assay was immunoSEQ multiplex PCR, and TCRdb's table has in-frame clones only and misses some. The data show 2.3 million or so clones, with approximately 95% seen just once and about 0.37% held by the top ten. The sequencing sample was made of naive CD4+ T cells from PBMCs. Noted subset: CD45RA+ positively selected. The receptors were sampled from a man between 18 and 35 years old in good health. Some clones in this sample may be carry-over from other donors' samples.

V is TRBV5-1 and J is TRBJ2-1; the match to TRBD2 covers 7 bases. The V gene end was trimmed by 4 bases and the J gene end by 6 bases; junction bases not matched to a gene: 4. Per the germline V gene, CDR1 is SGHRS and CDR2 is YFSETQ. The CDR3 has 13 amino acids. The CDR3 nucleotides read TGCGCCAGCAGCCGGACTAGTACCAATGAGCAGTTCTTC. It translates to CASSRTSTNEQFF.

DNA of the CDR3: TGTGCCAGCAGCGTAGCCGCGGCCTTGGGGTACGAGCAGTACTTC. Amino acids: CASSVAAALGYEQYF. The chain is built from TRBV9 and TRBJ2-7; D remains ambiguous. V was pared by 0 bases and J by 4 bases, with 14 bases between. CDR3 length equals 15 residues. The germline gives CDR1 SGDLS, CDR2 YYNGEE.

The chain couples TRBV14 to TRBJ2-6; the match to TRBD2 covers 9 bases. This CDR3 is 18 amino acids long. The germline V gene encodes CDR1 SGHDN and CDR2 FVKESK. V shed 4 bases and J 3 bases; nucleotides not matched to a gene: 10. The CDR3 loop reads CASSLSGLAVLGANVLTF. DNA of the CDR3: TGTGCCAGCAGCCTCTCGGGACTAGCTGTTCTTGGGGCCAACGTCCTGACTTTC.

This chain joins TRBV7-2 and TRBJ2-7; 15 bases align to TRBD2. Per germline, CDR1 SGHTA and CDR2 FQGNSA. CDR3 length: 15 amino acids. Germline trimming cut 4 bases from V and 5 bases from J; bases unmatched to any gene: 3. The CDR3 sequence is CASSWTSGRAHEQYF. CDR3 nucleotides: TGTGCCAGCAGCTGGACTAGCGGGAGGGCCCACGAGCAGTACTTC.

Points on this clone: The same CDR3 also results from other DNA sequences found in this sample. V is TRBV2 and J is TRBJ2-7; D gene uncertain. The CDR3 loop spans 13 amino acids. In germline, CDR1 is SNHLY, CDR2 FYNNEI. V was cut by 0 bases and J by 4 bases, with 7 bases left in between. The CDR3 sequence: CASSEARGYEQYF. The CDR3 DNA sequence: TGTGCCAGCAGTGAAGCGCGTGGGTACGAGCAGTACTTC.

This chain joins TRBV7-6 and TRBJ2-7; TRBD1 matches at 7 bases. Germline V CDR1 and CDR2: SGHVS, FNYEAQ. CDR3 length: 17 amino acids. V lost 5 bases to trimming and J lost 5 bases; unmatched junction nucleotides: 18. The CDR3 nucleotides read TGTGCCAGCAGCCCTACCTCAGGGGGTATCCTTCGCCACGAGCAGTACTTC. It codes for CASSPTSGGILRHEQYF. Together with reference TRBV7-6 and TRBJ2-7, the CDR3 gives the full variable domain: GAGVSQSPRYKVTKRGQDVALRCDPISGHVSLYWYRQALGQGPEFLTYFNYEAQQDKSGLPNDRFSAERPEGSISTLTIQRTEQRDSAMYRCASSPTSGGILRHEQYFGPGTRLTVT.

The rearrangement joins TRBV15 to TRBJ2-7, with D perhaps TRBD2 (6 bases). This CDR3 spans 16 amino acids. In germline, CDR1 is LNHNV, CDR2 YYDKDF (reference sequence). With 6 bases removed from V and 4 bases from J, the gap between germline ends came to 22 bases. The CDR3 DNA is TGTGCCACCAGTAGGGGTGGACTAAATGCAGGATACGAGCAGTACTTC. Amino acid sequence: CATSRGGLNAGYEQYF.

The chain employs TRBV6-1 and TRBJ2-1; TRBD2 might be the D (6 bases). Germline lookup yields CDR1 MNHNS and CDR2 SASEGT. The CDR3 contains 15 residues. Between the trimmed V and J ends, which lost 3 bases and 8 bases, there was a span of 17 bases. CDR3 sequence: CASSDGSLGHDEQFF. The CDR3 DNA follows: TGTGCCAGCAGTGACGGGAGTCTGGGCCACGATGAGCAGTTCTTC.

This chain links TRBV4-1 with TRBJ1-3; 7 bases are a match to TRBD1. Germline V gene sequence: CDR1 MGHRA, CDR2 YSYEKL. This CDR3 spans 15 amino acids. V trimming: 3 bases; J trimming: 0 bases; junction bases outside the gene matches: 2. The CDR3 protein is CASSQDRYSGNTIYF. The CDR3 DNA reads as TGCGCCAGCAGCCAGGACAGGTACTCTGGAAACACCATATATTTT.

This clone has only one observation. This CDR3 is also generated by other DNA sequences in the sample. The J gene is TRBJ2-3, the V gene TRBV18; 9 bases map to TRBD2. The CDR3 has 15 residues. V trimming: 4 bases; J trimming: 0 bases; junction bases outside the gene matches: 2. Germline CDR1 KGHSH, CDR2 LQKENI. This chain's CDR3 is CASSRGLASTDTQYF. The CDR3 DNA sequence: TGTGCCAGCTCACGCGGACTAGCGAGCACAGATACGCAGTATTTT.

The CDR3 region has the DNA TGTGCCATCAGTGAAGTCGTAGGGATCAAAGCTTTCTTT. It specifies CAISEVVGIKAFF. The rearrangement uses TRBV10-3 and TRBJ1-1; unclear D gene. Germline V CDR1 and CDR2: ENHRY, SYGVKD. CDR3 length equals 13 residues. Trimming took 3 bases from V and 9 from J, leaving 14 bases between them.

On this clone: This CDR3 is also generated by other DNA sequences in the sample. The chain uses TRBV18 and TRBJ2-5; 9 nucleotides line up with TRBD2. Germline assignment: CDR1 KGHSH and CDR2 LQKENI. The CDR3 consists of 15 residues. The trim removed 6 bases at V and 4 bases at J, leaving 9 bases unmatched. The CDR3 region has the DNA TGTGCCAGCTCCCCCCCTGAACTAGCGGGAGAGACCCAGTACTTC. Translating gives CASSPPELAGETQYF.

The DNA for the CDR3 is TGTGCCTGGAGTGTAGGGTACAATGAGCAGTTCTTC. Its protein is CAWSVGYNEQFF. J is TRBJ2-1 and V is TRBV30; D unclear. CDR3 length equals 12 residues. The germline CDR1 and CDR2 sequences are GTSNPN and SVGIG (reference sequence). The V end lost 0 bases, the J end lost 4 bases, and 4 bases lay between the germline ends.

J is TRBJ2-2 and V is TRBV4-1; D remains ambiguous. Germline loops: CDR1 MGHRA, CDR2 YSYEKL. Deletions cut 2 bases from V and 5 bases from J, with 0 bases between. The CDR3 loop spans 11 amino acids. CDR3 region: CASSQTGELFF. The CDR3 nucleotides read TGCGCCAGCAGCCAAACCGGGGAGCTGTTTTTT.

The chain employs TRBV7-3 and TRBJ2-3; 9 bases match TRBD2. This CDR3 spans 15 amino acids. The germline CDR1 and CDR2 sequences are SGHTA and FQGTGA. Losses at the gene ends were 5 bases for V and 3 bases for J; bases not matched to a gene: 6. CDR3 nucleotides: TGTGCCAGCAGCCGTAGCGGGAGTGGGACAGATACGCAGTATTTT. It specifies CASSRSGSGTDTQYF.

This chain connects TRBV5-1 to TRBJ2-5; D perhaps matches TRBD2 (5 bases). The CDR3 extends over 15 amino acids. V lost 3 bases to trimming and J lost 2 bases, with 14 bases between them. Germline CDR1 SGHRS, CDR2 YFSETQ. The CDR3 here is CASSWDPGKQETQYF. DNA for the CDR3: TGCGCCAGCAGCTGGGATCCGGGAAAACAAGAGACCCAGTACTTC.

The chain uses TRBV5-1 and TRBJ1-2; D uncertain. Trimming shortened V by 2 bases and J by 8 bases, and 13 bases separated the two germline ends. The CDR3 loop spans 13 amino acids. Germline V gene sequence: CDR1 SGHRS, CDR2 YFSETQ. CDR3 sequence: CASSLAERWGYTF. In nucleotides, the CDR3 is TGCGCCAGCAGCTTAGCCGAAAGGTGGGGCTACACCTTC.

This chain joins TRBV6-1 and TRBJ2-7; 9 nucleotides agree with TRBD2. CDR1 and CDR2 (germline): MNHNS, SASEGT. This CDR3 comprises 13 residues. V lost 11 bases and J lost 0; bases outside the gene matches: 5. CDR3 sequence (DNA): TGTGCCGGACGTAGCGGGAGCTCCTACGAGCAGTACTTC. This gives the protein CAGRSGSSYEQYF.

The chain joins TRBV6-1 to TRBJ2-1; 9 nucleotides line up with TRBD2. The CDR3 is 14 residues long. Germline V CDR1 and CDR2: MNHNS, SASEGT. J was trimmed by 4 bases and V by 6 bases; bases with no gene match: 4. The CDR3 sequence is CASRLAGPYNEQFF. CDR3 DNA: TGTGCCAGCAGGCTAGCGGGGCCTTACAATGAGCAGTTCTTC.

In its sample, this clone was seen a few times. This sequence joins TRBV6-1 and TRBJ2-7; 13 nucleotides line up with TRBD2. The ends lost 10 bases at V and 3 bases at J; junction bases unmatched: 9. Germline V gene data show CDR1 as MNHNS and CDR2 as SASEGT. This CDR3 comprises 15 residues. DNA for the CDR3: TGTGCCACCGCGGATAGGACTAGCGGGAGCTACGAGCAGTACTTC. Its translation is CATADRTSGSYEQYF.

The J gene is TRBJ2-5, the V gene TRBV9; D not resolved. V shed 4 bases and J shed 0 bases, with 19 bases lying between them. CDR1 and CDR2 (germline): SGDLS, YYNGEE. CDR3 size: 17 residues. The CDR3 coding sequence is TGTGCCAGCAGCCAGTCGGCAGGCAGACGGTACCAAGAGACCCAGTACTTC. It encodes CASSQSAGRRYQETQYF.